Following are 26 T cell receptor beta chains from one sample sequenced in a study of blood T cell repertoires in COVID-19. Method: immunoSEQ multiplex PCR; TCRdb's copy keeps in-frame clones and lacks some. The sample has 300,000 to 400,000 clones, 90% seen once. The sample was peripheral blood. These receptor sequences come from a woman aged 25 to 39 with COVID-19, enrolled during active disease.

The chain combines TRBV7-9 with TRBJ1-4; D might be TRBD1 (6 bases). Looked up from germline, CDR1 is SEHNR and CDR2 is FQNEAQ (reference sequence). Trimming left V 4 bases short and J 6 bases short, with 12 bases between. The CDR3 is 14 residues long. The CDR3 loop is CASSSGAGDEKLFF. The CDR3 bases are TGTGCCAGCAGCTCAGGGGCGGGGGATGAAAAACTGTTTTTT.

This clone was seen a single time. This chain uses TRBV15 with TRBJ1-2; TRBD1 might be the D (6 bases). CDR3 size: 14 residues. Germline lookup yields CDR1 LNHNV and CDR2 YYDKDF (reference sequence). Deletions cut 2 bases from V and 11 bases from J, with 18 bases between. CDR3 DNA sequence: TGTGCCACCAGCAGATACAGGGCGGATATGGGGTACACCTTC. It translates to CATSRYRADMGYTF.

The rearrangement links TRBV29-1 to TRBJ1-1; 12 bases map to TRBD1. V dropped 3 bases and J dropped 0; count of bases not matched to a gene: 11. This CDR3 region has 18 residues. Germline V lookup: CDR1 SQVTM, CDR2 ANQGSEA. CDR3 bases: TGCAGCGTTGACCCGACCAGGGACAGGGGGCTTTTGAACACTGAAGCTTTCTTT. Translating it yields CSVDPTRDRGLLNTEAFF.

The rearrangement uses TRBV18 and TRBJ1-2; the D is unclear. The CDR3 runs 18 residues. Trimming took 3 bases from V and 0 from J, leaving 20 bases between them. From germline, CDR1 is KGHSH and CDR2 LQKENI. In DNA, the CDR3 is TGTGCCAGCTCACCCGGTGGAGATTCAGTCATCACTAACTATGGCTACACCTTC. This translates into CASSPGGDSVITNYGYTF.

This sequence joins TRBV14 and TRBJ2-7; 8 positions agree with TRBD2. There are 15 residues in the CDR3. CDR1 is SGHDN and CDR2 is FVKESK in the germline V gene. With V trimmed by 6 bases and J by 2 bases, 9 bases remained unmatched. Here the CDR3 reads CASSFNPGGTYEQYF. The CDR3, as DNA: TGTGCCAGCAGTTTCAACCCGGGGGGGACCTACGAGCAGTACTTC.

This rearrangement joins TRBV6-5 to TRBJ2-1, with D perhaps matching TRBD2 (6 bases). CDR3 size: 14 residues. Per germline, CDR1 MNHEY and CDR2 SVGAGI. Trimming removed 0 bases from V and 5 bases from J, with 8 bases in between. CDR3 protein: CASSYSLADNEQFF. CDR3 sequence (DNA): TGTGCCAGCAGTTACTCACTAGCAGACAATGAGCAGTTCTTC.

CDR3 in DNA: TGCGCCAGCAGCTTGCGGGGGTACACTGAAGCTTTCTTT. Translation gives CASSLRGYTEAFF. The chain couples TRBV5-1 to TRBJ1-1, with D possibly TRBD1 on 5 matching bases. V lost 1 base and J lost 3, with 7 bases in between. CDR1 is SGHRS and CDR2 is YFSETQ in the germline V gene. The CDR3 has 13 amino acids.

The chain is built from TRBV30 and TRBJ1-3, with TRBD1 matching over 7 bases. CDR1 GTSNPN and CDR2 SVGIG come from the germline V gene (reference sequence). Unmatched junction bases numbered 6, after V lost 3 bases and J lost 4 bases. The CDR3 spans 14 residues. CDR3 in DNA: TGTGCCTGGAGGCCCTCGGGACAGGGAAACACCATATATTTT. Translated, it gives CAWRPSGQGNTIYF. Variable domain in full (rest from reference TRBV30 and TRBJ1-3): SQTIHQWPATLVQPVGSPLSLECTVEGTSNPNLYWYRQAAGRGLQLLFYSVGIGQISSEVPQNLSASRPQDRQFILSSKKLLLSDSGFYLCAWRPSGQGNTIYFGEGSWLTVV.

The V call is TRBV12-3 or TRBV12-4, the J call TRBJ1-1; D unresolved. The CDR3 consists of 13 residues. The V end lost 7 bases, the J end lost 1 base, and 10 bases lay between the germline ends. As DNA, the CDR3 is TGTGCCAGCAACAAATGGTGGAACACTGAAGCTTTCTTT. Its translation: CASNKWWNTEAFF.

This clone was found a few times. The CDR3 DNA is TGTGCCTGGACAGTACGTCACTATGGCTACACCTTC. Translating gives CAWTVRHYGYTF. This chain connects TRBV30 to TRBJ1-2, with D hard to call. This CDR3 has 12 residues. V was clipped by 4 bases and J by 3 bases, with 9 bases between them. CDR1 is GTSNPN and CDR2 is SVGIG in the germline V gene (reference sequence). The entire variable domain, with the rest obtained from reference TRBV30 and TRBJ1-2, is as follows: SQTIHQWPATLVQPVGSPLSLECTVEGTSNPNLYWYRQAAGRGLQLLFYSVGIGQISSEVPQNLSASRPQDRQFILSSKKLLLSDSGFYLCAWTVRHYGYTFGSGTRLTVV.

The genes are TRBV7-2 and TRBJ1-1; D ambiguous. The CDR3 totals 16 residues. CDR1 SGHTA and CDR2 FQGNSA come from the germline V gene. Trimming cost V 0 bases and J 3 bases, with 14 bases left between them. The CDR3 bases are TGTGCCAGCAGCTTAGCGTCTCTCGGGGTTTACACTGAAGCTTTCTTT. It yields the protein CASSLASLGVYTEAFF.

The V call is TRBV5-1, the J call TRBJ1-2; TRBD1 aligns across 8 bases. The CDR3 is 13 residues long. Per germline, CDR1 SGHRS and CDR2 YFSETQ. Trimming cost V 5 bases and J 8 bases; bases outside gene matches: 8. CDR3 in amino acids: CASSLDRGQGYTF. The CDR3 coding sequence is TGCGCCAGCAGTTTAGACAGGGGTCAGGGCTACACCTTC.

The V call is TRBV6-5, the J call TRBJ2-7; 9 positions agree with TRBD2. The germline V gene encodes CDR1 MNHEY and CDR2 SVGAGI. The CDR3 contains 14 residues. With V trimmed by 7 bases and J by 5 bases, 9 bases remained unmatched. CDR3 sequence (DNA): TGTGCCAGCAAGGGTAGCGGGAGCGTCCACGAGCAGTACTTC. It is translated as CASKGSGSVHEQYF.

The chain links TRBV28 to TRBJ1-5, with TRBD1 matching over 7 bases. Per germline, CDR1 MDHEN and CDR2 SYDVKM. There are 15 residues in the CDR3. With V trimmed by 2 bases and J by 3 bases, 4 bases remained unmatched. CDR3 in amino acids: CASSLGGTVNQPQHF. The CDR3, as DNA: TGTGCCAGCAGTTTAGGAGGGACAGTCAATCAGCCCCAGCATTTT.

The genes are TRBV27 and TRBJ2-2; TRBD2 aligns across 14 bases. This CDR3 has 22 residues. Germline V gives CDR1 MNHEY, CDR2 SMNVEV (reference sequence). The junction had 22 bases not matched to a gene; V was cut back by 4 bases and J by 6 bases. In DNA, the CDR3 is TGTGCCAGCAGTTCCCAGGACGGTGGACTAGCGGGAGGTCGGGCAGCAGCCGGGGAGCTGTTTTTT. Translating gives CASSSQDGGLAGGRAAAGELFF.

This clone was observed a handful of times. Other DNA sequences in this sample translate to the same CDR3. The chain is built from TRBV19 and TRBJ1-1; TRBD1 matches 7 bases. V gave up 5 bases and J gave up 3 bases; unmatched junction bases: 3. Looked up from germline, CDR1 is LNHDA and CDR2 is SQIVND (reference sequence). This CDR3 spans 13 amino acids. The CDR3 region has the DNA TGTGCCAGTAGTTCCACAGGGGACACTGAAGCTTTCTTT. Translated, it gives CASSSTGDTEAFF.

The chain joins TRBV2 to TRBJ2-2; tentative D call: TRBD1 (5 bases). This CDR3 contains 15 residues. Between the trimmed V and J ends, which lost 3 bases and 2 bases, there was a span of 10 bases. Germline CDR1 reads SNHLY; CDR2 reads FYNNEI. The CDR3 region has the DNA TGTGCCAGCAGTGAGTACAGGACCAACACCGGGGAGCTGTTTTTT. It specifies CASSEYRTNTGELFF. Looking up the rest from reference TRBV2 and TRBJ2-2 gives the full variable domain: EPEVTQTPSHQVTQMGQEVILRCVPISNHLYFYWYRQILGQKVEFLVSFYNNEISEKSEIFDDQFSVERPDGSNFTLKIRSTKLEDSAMYFCASSEYRTNTGELFFGEGSRLTVL.

V gene TRBV11-1 combines with J gene TRBJ2-3; TRBD2 is a possible D gene (5 bases). In germline, CDR1 is SGHAT, CDR2 FQDESV (reference sequence). The germline V and J ends were trimmed by 3 bases and 4 bases, with 5 bases remaining between them. The CDR3 length is 12 residues. The CDR3 DNA follows: TGTGCCAGCAGCTTGAGGGCAGATACGCAGTATTTT. It codes for CASSLRADTQYF.

The gene calls are TRBV6-5 and TRBJ1-6, with TRBD1 as a possible D gene (6 bases). This CDR3 comprises 13 residues. Germline lookup yields CDR1 MNHEY and CDR2 SVGAGI. The germline V and J ends were trimmed by 9 bases and 5 bases, with 11 bases remaining between them. CDR3 in amino acids: CASRTENNSPLHF. The CDR3 region has the DNA TGTGCCAGTCGGACAGAAAATAATTCACCCCTCCACTTT.

This chain joins TRBV30 and TRBJ1-1; D possibly corresponds to TRBD1 (6 bases). Germline lookup yields CDR1 GTSNPN and CDR2 SVGIG (reference sequence). CDR3 length equals 14 residues. V gave up 6 bases and J gave up 1 base, with 15 bases separating them. The CDR3 loop is CACRDTNKNTEAFF. For the CDR3, the DNA is TGTGCCTGCCGGGACACCAACAAGAACACTGAAGCTTTCTTT.

This clone was counted a single time. The V call is TRBV19, the J call TRBJ1-1; TRBD1 matches 7 bases. The CDR3 consists of 15 residues. Germline CDR1 reads LNHDA; CDR2 reads SQIVND (reference sequence). Trimming took 3 bases from V and 4 from J; bases not matched to a gene: 8. This CDR3 is CASSMSAGGTTEAFF. For the CDR3, the DNA is TGTGCCAGTAGTATGTCGGCAGGGGGGACCACTGAAGCTTTCTTT. Full variable domain (remainder filled in from reference TRBV19 and TRBJ1-1): DGGITQSPKYLFRKEGQNVTLSCEQNLNHDAMYWYRQDPGQGLRLIYYSQIVNDFQKGDIAEGYSVSREKKESFPLTVTSAQKNPTAFYLCASSMSAGGTTEAFFGQGTRLTVV.

The chain is built from TRBV7-9 and TRBJ1-1, with D unresolved. Per the germline V gene, CDR1 is SEHNR and CDR2 is FQNEAQ (reference sequence). V lost 1 base, J lost 1 base, and 4 bases lay in between. The CDR3 length is 13 residues. The CDR3 bases are TGTGCCAGCAGCTTAGTCCAGAACACTGAAGCTTTCTTT. This gives the protein CASSLVQNTEAFF.

The chain carries TRBV7-2 and TRBJ2-7; D call uncertain. The germline V and J ends were trimmed by 3 bases and 3 bases, with 12 bases remaining between them. CDR1 is SGHTA, CDR2 FQGNSA, per germline. This CDR3 has 14 amino acids. DNA for the CDR3: TGTGCCAGCAGCTTTACAGCAAAGGACTACGAGCAGTACTTC. The encoded protein is CASSFTAKDYEQYF.

This chain links TRBV5-1 with TRBJ2-3; D may be TRBD1 (6 bases). The CDR3 length is 14 residues. V was shortened by 7 bases and J by 2 bases, with 14 bases between the two germline ends. Germline lookup yields CDR1 SGHRS and CDR2 YFSETQ. CDR3 nucleotides: TGCGCCAGCGACCACGGGACAAACACAGATACGCAGTATTTT. Residues: CASDHGTNTDTQYF.

The rearrangement joins TRBV28 to TRBJ2-7; 13 nucleotides line up with TRBD2. Germline V lookup: CDR1 MDHEN, CDR2 SYDVKM. This CDR3 spans 16 amino acids. The V segment lost 6 bases and the J segment 7 bases; nucleotides outside the gene matches: 12. CDR3 region: CASSRPTSGRAWEQYF. The CDR3 region has the DNA TGTGCCAGCAGCCGACCCACTAGCGGGAGGGCCTGGGAGCAGTACTTC.

This rearrangement joins TRBV5-1 to TRBJ1-1; D not resolved. The CDR3 runs to 17 residues. The ends were cut back, 0 bases at V and 4 bases at J, with 19 bases in the middle. Germline lookup yields CDR1 SGHRS and CDR2 YFSETQ. As DNA, the CDR3 is TGCGCCAGCAGCTTGGATGGATTCTCCTTGGGGAGCACTGAAGCTTTCTTT. As protein: CASSLDGFSLGSTEAFF. Full variable domain (missing parts from reference TRBV5-1 and TRBJ1-1): KAGVTQTPRYLIKTRGQQVTLSCSPISGHRSVSWYQQTPGQGLQFLFEYFSETQRNKGNFPGRFSGRQFSNSRSEMNVSTLELGDSALYLCASSLDGFSLGSTEAFFGQGTRLTVV.